One sample yielded the 27 T cell receptor beta chains listed below, sequenced in a study of T cells in Graves' hyperthyroidism and ophthalmopathy. Amplified TCR beta CDR3 regions came from RNA transcripts. The HTBI primer set was used in a first-round RT-PCR of the TCR CDR3. TCRdb fed the multiplex PCR reads into MiXCR, producing one record per CDR3 protein. The sample contains around 190,000 distinct CDR3 sequences, around 16% of which appear only once. Input material: blood. The receptors derive from a woman aged 50 to 65 with Graves' hyperthyroidism.

This clonotype was observed many times. This chain links TRBV28 with TRBJ2-5, with D hard to call. The V gene lost 6 bases and the J gene lost 7 bases, with 12 bases spanning the gap. The germline V gene encodes CDR1 MDHEN and CDR2 SYDVKM. The CDR3 is made up of 12 amino acids. In DNA form, the CDR3 reads TGTGCCAGCAGACTCCAAACGGGGACCCAGTACTTC. Its translation: CASRLQTGTQYF.

The rearrangement uses TRBV14 and TRBJ2-1, with 14 positions matching TRBD2. Looked up from germline, CDR1 is SGHDN and CDR2 is FVKESK. Trimming took 3 bases from V and 7 from J; bases not matched to a gene: 8. This CDR3 is 17 amino acids long. The CDR3 DNA reads as TGTGCCAGCAGCCAGGGACTAGCGGGAGAGGGTTGGAATGAGCAGTTCTTC. It is translated as CASSQGLAGEGWNEQFF.

This clonotype has a handful of counts. The V gene is TRBV20-1, the J gene TRBJ2-1; D unclear. The CDR3 covers 14 residues. The V and J ends lost 4 bases and 9 bases respectively, with 19 bases between them. Germline CDR1 is DFQATT and CDR2 is SNEGSKA (reference sequence). CDR3 protein: CSAIPSPRAGEQFF. CDR3 nucleotide sequence: TGCAGTGCTATTCCCTCCCCAAGAGCCGGTGAGCAGTTCTTC.

The chain carries TRBV7-9 and TRBJ2-5; the match to TRBD2 covers 10 bases. CDR1 SEHNR and CDR2 FQNEAQ come from the germline V gene (reference sequence). The CDR3 sequence is 15 residues long. The J segment lost 5 bases and the V segment lost 5 bases, leaving 8 bases of the junction unmatched. For the CDR3, the DNA is TGTGCCAGCAGCCGAGGACTAGCGGAAGGGGAGACCCAGTACTTC. Translation: CASSRGLAEGETQYF.

A note on this clonotype: The junction does not match germline at one end; this may be a read error. J is TRBJ2-5 and V is TRBV3-1; possible D gene TRBD1, 5 bases. This CDR3 region has 17 residues. Germline lookup yields CDR1 LGHDT and CDR2 YNNKEL (reference sequence). Written as DNA, the CDR3 is TGTGCCAGCAGCCAGGTCTCTACAGGTAAACCCTCTTTCGGGTCGCACTTC. It encodes CASSQVSTGKPSFGSHF.

V and J are TRBV11-2 and TRBJ2-3, with a possible D match to TRBD2 (6 bases). The germline CDR1 and CDR2 sequences are SGHAT and FQNNGV. The V and J ends lost 3 bases and 14 bases respectively, with 15 bases between them. This CDR3 region has 12 residues. The CDR3 sequence: CASSLRAGSGYF. DNA of the CDR3: TGTGCCAGCAGCTTGCGTGCGGGATCGGGGTATTTT.

This clonotype was recorded many times. The chain joins TRBV24-1 to TRBJ2-5, with 10 bases fitting TRBD1. The CDR3 contains 15 residues. J was trimmed by 5 bases and V by 3 bases; bases with no gene match: 5. Germline loops: CDR1 KGHDR, CDR2 SFDVKD. The CDR3: CATSDPGTGAETQYF. The CDR3 DNA follows: TGTGCCACCAGTGATCCCGGGACAGGGGCGGAGACCCAGTACTTC.

This clonotype was found a few times. V gene TRBV29-1 combines with J gene TRBJ2-3; D remains unclear. V was clipped by 6 bases and J by 6 bases, with 10 bases between them. Germline V gene sequence: CDR1 SQVTM, CDR2 ANQGSEA. The CDR3 totals 11 residues. DNA for the CDR3: TGCAGCGTCGAACTCAGGGATACGCAGTATTTT. It is translated as CSVELRDTQYF.

This clonotype was observed many times. J is TRBJ2-1 and V is TRBV20-1, with D unresolved. The CDR3 runs to 15 residues. V lost 6 bases and J lost 0, with 15 bases in between. Germline V gives CDR1 DFQATT, CDR2 SNEGSKA (reference sequence). In DNA form, the CDR3 reads TGCAGTGCCAACCCTGACGCGAGCTCCTACAATGAGCAGTTCTTC. Protein: CSANPDASSYNEQFF.

In this sample, this clonotype turned up a few times. The chain couples TRBV3-1 to TRBJ2-7; 8 bases fit TRBD1. The CDR3 contains 17 residues. Germline assignment: CDR1 LGHDT and CDR2 YNNKEL (reference sequence). V lost 0 bases and J lost 2; bases outside the gene matches: 9. For the CDR3, the DNA is TGTGCCAGCAGCCAAGATAAGGGACAGGAAACCCCCTACGAGCAGTACTTC. Translating gives CASSQDKGQETPYEQYF.

This clonotype has only a few counts. The rearrangement links TRBV5-4 to TRBJ2-2, with 11 positions matching TRBD2. Germline assignment: CDR1 SGHNT and CDR2 YYREEE (reference sequence). V dropped 1 base and J dropped 5; count of bases not matched to a gene: 4. This CDR3 spans 16 amino acids. DNA for the CDR3: TGTGCCAGCAGCTTGTTAGCGGGAGGGCCGACCGGGGAGCTGTTTTTT. This gives the protein CASSLLAGGPTGELFF.

This clonotype came up a few times. The chain combines TRBV19 with TRBJ2-1; D perhaps matches TRBD2 (5 bases). CDR1 is LNHDA, CDR2 SQIVND, per germline (reference sequence). V was clipped by 8 bases and J by 7 bases, with 9 bases between them. The CDR3 length is 11 residues. The CDR3 loop reads CASAERNEQFF. The CDR3 DNA sequence: TGTGCCAGTGCCGAGCGGAATGAGCAGTTCTTC.

This clonotype was observed at least ten times. The chain joins TRBV28 to TRBJ1-1; 9 bases are a match to TRBD1. CDR3 length: 13 residues. The V and J ends lost 6 bases and 5 bases, in that order; junction bases with no gene match: 4. Germline lookup yields CDR1 MDHEN and CDR2 SYDVKM. The CDR3 spells CASRGQGETEAFF. The CDR3 DNA is TGTGCCAGCAGGGGACAGGGAGAGACTGAAGCTTTCTTT.

This clonotype was picked up many times. DNA for the CDR3: TGCAGTGCAGGGGGAAGAGGAAATGAGCAGTTCTTC. Protein sequence: CSAGGRGNEQFF. The chain recombines TRBV20-1 with TRBJ2-1; maybe TRBD1 (6 bases). The germline V and J ends were trimmed by 6 bases and 7 bases, with 13 bases remaining between them. This CDR3 spans 12 amino acids. In germline, CDR1 is DFQATT, CDR2 SNEGSKA (reference sequence).

The J gene is TRBJ2-5, the V gene TRBV5-1, with D unresolved. Germline CDR1 SGHRS, CDR2 YFSETQ. The CDR3 has 14 residues. V gave up 1 base and J gave up 0 bases, with 7 bases separating them. The CDR3 nucleotides are TGCGCCAGCAGCTTGAGCCAGAACCAAGAGACCCAGTACTTC. This translates into CASSLSQNQETQYF.

This clonotype was seen many times. V gene TRBV7-9 combines with J gene TRBJ1-5, with 10 positions matching TRBD1. From germline, CDR1 is SEHNR and CDR2 FQNEAQ (reference sequence). The CDR3 has 15 residues. With V trimmed by 4 bases and J by 7 bases, 7 bases remained unmatched. This CDR3 is CASSYDRGRLQPQHF. The CDR3, as DNA: TGTGCCAGCAGCTACGACAGGGGGCGCCTGCAGCCCCAGCATTTT.

This clonotype was found a few times. The chain recombines TRBV9 with TRBJ2-2; the D gene is possibly TRBD2 (6 bases). The CDR3 runs to 15 residues. Germline CDR1 reads SGDLS; CDR2 reads YYNGEE. Trimming took off 1 base at V and 4 bases at J, with 11 bases between the two ends. CDR3 loop: CASSVTSSITGELFF. Written as DNA, the CDR3 is TGTGCCAGCAGCGTAACTAGCTCCATCACCGGGGAGCTGTTTTTT.

The table lists this clonotype with many counts. The chain is built from TRBV20-1 and TRBJ1-2, with D possibly being TRBD1 (5 bases). This CDR3 spans 15 amino acids. Per germline, CDR1 DFQATT and CDR2 SNEGSKA (reference sequence). Trimming stripped 0 bases from V and 10 bases from J, with 21 bases between. The CDR3 region is CSARDQGRTVHDYTF. The CDR3 DNA reads TGCAGTGCTAGAGACCAGGGCCGAACAGTTCACGACTACACCTTC.

This clonotype was recorded at least ten times. The chain is built from TRBV2 and TRBJ1-2, with TRBD1 as a possible D gene (5 bases). Germline V gene sequence: CDR1 SNHLY, CDR2 FYNNEI. Deletions cut 3 bases from V and 6 bases from J, with 14 bases between. The CDR3 length is 14 residues. Here the CDR3 reads CASSDRDRRDGYTF. The CDR3 DNA follows: TGTGCCAGCAGTGATAGGGACCGGAGAGATGGCTACACCTTC.

A note on this clonotype: No conserved phenylalanine or tryptophan is present at the end of the CDR3, so a read error is the likely explanation. The rearrangement uses TRBV2 and TRBJ1-6; D is unclear. Germline V gene lookup returns CDR1 SNHLY and CDR2 FYNNEI. The CDR3 length is 12 residues. V shed 8 bases and J shed 7 bases, with 9 bases lying between them. The CDR3 region is CASLGWNSPLHL. For the CDR3, the DNA is TGTGCCAGCCTCGGGTGGAATTCACCCCTCCACCTT.

This clonotype was recorded at least ten times. The chain links TRBV20-1 to TRBJ1-5, with D tentatively TRBD1 (6 bases). V lost 3 bases, J lost 2 bases, and 14 bases lay in between. This CDR3 has 15 amino acids. Per germline, CDR1 DFQATT and CDR2 SNEGSKA (reference sequence). CDR3 sequence (DNA): TGCAGTGCTAGGACAGGCAGCGGGGGCAATCAGCCCCAGCATTTT. Translation: CSARTGSGGNQPQHF.

Worth noting for this clonotype: The conserved phenylalanine or tryptophan is not found at the CDR3 terminus, so this likely reflects a read error. This CDR3 reads CASLRGPNTGELFS. CDR3 DNA sequence: TGTGCCAGCCTAAGGGGGCCGAACACCGGGGAGCTGTTTTCT. The V and J genes are TRBV7-6 and TRBJ2-2; TRBD1 matches 7 bases. With 8 bases clipped from V and 0 bases from J, the junction kept 3 bases outside the gene matches. Germline V gene data show CDR1 as SGHVS and CDR2 as FNYEAQ. The CDR3 is made up of 14 amino acids.

There are many counts of this clonotype. The CDR3 DNA follows: TGTGCCAGCAGTGGACACAGGGTTGAAGAGAATGAGCAGTTCTTC. This encodes CASSGHRVEENEQFF. This chain connects TRBV28 to TRBJ2-1, with D perhaps TRBD1 (6 bases). Trimming removed 5 bases from V and 7 bases from J, with 18 bases in between. Germline values: CDR1 MDHEN, CDR2 SYDVKM. CDR3 length: 15 residues.

This clonotype was seen more than once but under ten times. The chain uses TRBV12-3 or TRBV12-4 and TRBJ1-5, with TRBD1 matching over 11 bases. This CDR3 comprises 16 residues. V shed 6 bases, J shed 3 bases, and the junction held 7 bases outside the gene matches. CDR3 nucleotide sequence: TGTGCCAGCAGCCAGTGGGACAGGGGGTTCAATCAGCCCCAGCATTTT. The encoded protein is CASSQWDRGFNQPQHF.

This clonotype was counted at least ten times. This chain joins TRBV2 and TRBJ1-2; 10 bases are shared with TRBD1. J gave up 2 bases and V 6 bases, and 6 bases lay outside the gene matches. Germline CDR1 reads SNHLY; CDR2 reads FYNNEI. The CDR3 loop spans 15 amino acids. The chain's CDR3 is CASRPTGGGNYGYTF. The CDR3 DNA follows: TGTGCCAGCAGGCCGACAGGGGGCGGGAACTATGGCTACACCTTC.

There are a few counts of this clonotype. The genes are TRBV6-1 and TRBJ1-1; D perhaps matches TRBD1 (5 bases). Germline CDR1 MNHNS, CDR2 SASEGT. This CDR3 has 14 residues. The V gene lost 8 bases and the J gene lost 5 bases, with 18 bases spanning the gap. The CDR3 is CASGPWGGSTEAFF. CDR3 bases: TGTGCCAGCGGGCCTTGGGGGGGGTCTACTGAAGCTTTCTTT.

At least ten counts were recorded for this clonotype. The rearrangement links TRBV3-1 to TRBJ1-1; the D is unclear. The V and J ends lost 1 base and 10 bases respectively, with 13 bases between them. The germline CDR1 and CDR2 sequences are LGHDT and YNNKEL (reference sequence). CDR3 length: 13 residues. The CDR3 here is CASSQGTRAPAFF. The CDR3 bases are TGTGCCAGCAGCCAAGGGACCCGAGCACCAGCTTTCTTT.